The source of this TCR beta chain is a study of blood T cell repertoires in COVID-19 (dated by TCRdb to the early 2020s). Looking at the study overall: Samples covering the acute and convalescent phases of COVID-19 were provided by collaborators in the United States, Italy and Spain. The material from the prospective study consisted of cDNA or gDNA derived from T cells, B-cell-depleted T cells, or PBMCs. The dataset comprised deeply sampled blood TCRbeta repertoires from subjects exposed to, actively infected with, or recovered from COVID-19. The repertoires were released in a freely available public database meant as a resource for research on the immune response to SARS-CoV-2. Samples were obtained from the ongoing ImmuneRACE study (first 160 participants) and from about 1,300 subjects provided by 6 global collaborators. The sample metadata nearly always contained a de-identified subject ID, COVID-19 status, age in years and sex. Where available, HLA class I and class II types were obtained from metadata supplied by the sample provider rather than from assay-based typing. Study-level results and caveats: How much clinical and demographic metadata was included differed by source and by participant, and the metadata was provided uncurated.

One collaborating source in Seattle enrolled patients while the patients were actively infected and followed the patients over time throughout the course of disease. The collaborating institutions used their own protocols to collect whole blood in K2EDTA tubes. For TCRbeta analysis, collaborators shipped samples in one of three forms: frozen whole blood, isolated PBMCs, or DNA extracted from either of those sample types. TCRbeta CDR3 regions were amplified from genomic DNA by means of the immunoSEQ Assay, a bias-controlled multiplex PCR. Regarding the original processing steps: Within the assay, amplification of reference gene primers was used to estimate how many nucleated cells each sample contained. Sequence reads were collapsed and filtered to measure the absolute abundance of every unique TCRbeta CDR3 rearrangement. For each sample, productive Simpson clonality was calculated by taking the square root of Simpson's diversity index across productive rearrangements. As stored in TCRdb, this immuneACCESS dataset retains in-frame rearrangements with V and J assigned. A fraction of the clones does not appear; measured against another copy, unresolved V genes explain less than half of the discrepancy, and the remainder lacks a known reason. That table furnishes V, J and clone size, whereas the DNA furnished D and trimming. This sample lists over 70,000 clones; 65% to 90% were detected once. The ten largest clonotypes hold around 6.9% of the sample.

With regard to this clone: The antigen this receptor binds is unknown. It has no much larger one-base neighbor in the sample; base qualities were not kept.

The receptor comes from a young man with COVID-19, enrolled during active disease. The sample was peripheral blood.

The DNA reads as follows: TGTGCCAGCAGCCCTGGGACAGAGAACACTGAAGCTTTCTTT. Its protein reads: CASSPGTENTEAFF. The chain is assembled from TRBV7-9 and TRBJ1-1, with 7 bases in between that match TRBD1. The CDR3 runs 14 residues from the cysteine to the phenylalanine. The retained sequence is limited to the CDR3, 42 bases, with the frame set at the first base. CDR1 and CDR2 are drawn from the germline V gene (reference sequence): SEHNR, FQNEAQ. V trim: 5 bases; J trim: 1 base; unmatched bases: 4.